The T cell receptor (beta chain) under discussion was sequenced for a study of T cell responses to AZD1222 COVID-19 vaccine. As for the study in general: Second doses at about 4 or about 12 weeks were pooled. Study results and limitations: A reported finding is that nearly half of spike-specific TCRs target unmutated variant regions. Females made up more of the donors, who were largely white British, and clonal diversity may have come out too low.

V was clipped by 2 bases and J by 0 bases, with 4 bases between them. The CDR3 sequence is 14 residues long. Germline V gene lookup returns CDR1 LNHDA and CDR2 SQIVND (reference sequence). Sequencing was performed with immunoSEQ multiplex PCR; in TCRdb, only in-frame clones are kept and a portion is missing. The profile shows tens of thousands of clones, 85% to 90% of them singletons. Points on this clone: Its antigen is still unknown.

The rearrangement links TRBV19 to TRBJ2-2; D gene ambiguous. Sequences were derived from peripheral blood, sampled on day 0 of AZD1222 vaccination. This receptor was taken from an adult in good health. The CDR3 DNA reads as TGTGCCAGTAGTATAAATTCGAACACCGGGGAGCTGTTTTTT. As protein: CASSINSNTGELFF.